The 26 T cell receptor beta chains in this list originate from one sample, sequenced in a study of shared clonotypes between healthy human individuals. Only CD45RO-negative cells positively selected for CCR7 counted as naive CD8 cells, so terminally differentiated effector memory CD45RA+ cells were excluded. Assay: immunoSEQ multiplex PCR; the TCRdb copy retains only in-frame clones and omits some. Of roughly 2.1 million clones listed, approximately 94% were seen once; the top ten hold around 1.7%. The sequenced sample was naive CD8+ T cells from PBMCs. Receptor source: a man between 18 and 35 years old in good health. Some clones in this sample may be carry-over from other donors' samples.

The rearrangement links TRBV5-1 to TRBJ1-3; 8 nucleotides agree with TRBD1. Trimming at V came to 1 base and at J to 4 bases, leaving 7 bases not matched to a gene. This CDR3 has 16 residues. Germline CDR1 and CDR2: SGHRS and YFSETQ. The CDR3 loop reads CASSLPDRAGGNTIYF. CDR3 nucleotide sequence: TGCGCCAGCAGCTTGCCGGACAGGGCGGGCGGAAACACCATATATTTT.

For the CDR3, the DNA is TGCGCCAGCAGCTCCATTGGGACTAGCGGGAGTATGACCTACAATGAGCAGTTCTTC. This sequence encodes CASSSIGTSGSMTYNEQFF. V and J are TRBV5-1 and TRBJ2-1, with TRBD2 matching over 14 bases. The V gene's germline CDR1 is SGHRS and CDR2 YFSETQ. V gave up 3 bases and J gave up 2 bases; unmatched junction bases: 10. The CDR3 extends over 19 amino acids.

This chain joins TRBV5-4 and TRBJ2-5; TRBD2 matches at 9 bases. Unmatched junction bases numbered 6, after V lost 0 bases and J lost 3 bases. The CDR3 is 16 amino acids. Germline CDR1 and CDR2: SGHNT and YYREEE (reference sequence). The DNA of the CDR3 is TGTGCCAGCAGCTTGGAGCGGGAGGAGGATGAAGAGACCCAGTACTTC. Its protein product is CASSLEREEDEETQYF.

This clone has just one count. The V and J genes are TRBV7-2 and TRBJ2-7; D is unclear. Germline V gene lookup returns CDR1 SGHTA and CDR2 FQGNSA. The ends were cut back, 5 bases at V and 1 base at J, with 12 bases in the middle. This CDR3 spans 14 amino acids. CDR3 coding DNA: TGTGCCAGCAGCCCTCTCATGAGTTCCTACGAGCAGTACTTC. Its translation: CASSPLMSSYEQYF.

The chain couples TRBV7-9 to TRBJ2-3, with 10 bases identical to TRBD2. Trimming cost V 6 bases and J 1 base; bases outside gene matches: 10. The CDR3 is 17 residues long. Germline CDR1 reads SEHNR; CDR2 reads FQNEAQ (reference sequence). The CDR3 nucleotides read TGTGCCAGCAGTTTCAGCGCCGGGACTAGCGGCACAGATACGCAGTATTTT. It codes for CASSFSAGTSGTDTQYF.

The chain recombines TRBV7-3 with TRBJ2-3; TRBD2 agrees at 10 bases. Germline lookup yields CDR1 SGHTA and CDR2 FQGTGA. Germline trimming cut 5 bases from V and 9 bases from J; bases unmatched to any gene: 5. This CDR3 comprises 13 residues. CDR3 residues: CASSVGLAETQYF. The CDR3 DNA reads TGTGCCAGCAGCGTAGGACTAGCGGAGACGCAGTATTTT.

Notes on this clone: Other nucleotide sequences from this sample produce the same CDR3. The chain links TRBV5-4 to TRBJ1-1; D gene ambiguous. This CDR3 has 12 residues. V gave up 0 bases and J gave up 3 bases, with 3 bases separating them. The germline CDR1 and CDR2 sequences are SGHNT and YYREEE (reference sequence). CDR3 sequence: CASSLGHTEAFF. The CDR3 coding sequence is TGTGCCAGCAGCTTGGGTCACACTGAAGCTTTCTTT.

The genes are TRBV27 and TRBJ2-7; TRBD1 is a possible D gene (5 bases). V was clipped by 6 bases and J by 5 bases, with 11 bases between them. The CDR3 runs to 12 residues. The germline CDR1 and CDR2 sequences are MNHEY and SMNVEV (reference sequence). CDR3 sequence (DNA): TGTGCCAGCAGGACAGCTCCCAACGAGCAGTACTTC. It specifies CASRTAPNEQYF.

The chain employs TRBV7-9 and TRBJ2-7; 12 bases match TRBD2. Germline lookup yields CDR1 SEHNR and CDR2 FQNEAQ (reference sequence). The CDR3 contains 15 residues. The V gene end was trimmed by 5 bases and the J gene end by 1 base; junction bases not matched to a gene: 3. The CDR3 region has the DNA TGTGCCAGCAGCCCTCTAGCGGGAGGGTCCTACGAGCAGTACTTC. It translates to CASSPLAGGSYEQYF.

The chain has TRBV5-4 and TRBJ2-6; unclear D gene. In germline, CDR1 is SGHNT, CDR2 YYREEE (reference sequence). This CDR3 contains 17 residues. V lost 0 bases and J lost 0, with 10 bases in between. In DNA form, the CDR3 reads TGTGCCAGCAGCTTGGGACCGTTCCTCTCTGGGGCCAACGTCCTGACTTTC. It translates to CASSLGPFLSGANVLTF.

Points on this clone: Other DNA sequences in this sample translate to the same CDR3. The rearrangement uses TRBV27 and TRBJ1-1; D is undetermined. The germline V gene encodes CDR1 MNHEY and CDR2 SMNVEV (reference sequence). V was pared by 2 bases and J by 3 bases, with 7 bases between. The CDR3 is 13 amino acids. The CDR3: CASSLGTYTEAFF. The CDR3, as DNA: TGTGCCAGCAGTTTAGGAACTTACACTGAAGCTTTCTTT.

The V call is TRBV28, the J call TRBJ2-1; D is ambiguous. Germline V gene data show CDR1 as MDHEN and CDR2 as SYDVKM. CDR3 size: 14 residues. V lost 6 bases to trimming and J lost 5 bases, with 14 bases between them. CDR3 bases: TGTGCCAGCAGCCACAGAACCGGAGACAATGAGCAGTTCTTC. Amino acids: CASSHRTGDNEQFF.

The rearrangement uses TRBV7-9 and TRBJ2-1, with D possibly TRBD2 on 6 matching bases. This CDR3 spans 14 amino acids. CDR1 and CDR2 from the germline V gene are SEHNR and FQNEAQ (reference sequence). V lost 6 bases to trimming and J lost 9 bases, with 18 bases between them. The CDR3 DNA sequence: TGTGCCAGCAGGCGGGACTCCGTTAGCGTTGAGCAGTTCTTC. It translates to CASRRDSVSVEQFF.

This chain uses TRBV30 with TRBJ2-3, with TRBD2 matching 12 bases. This CDR3 has 15 amino acids. The J segment lost 6 bases and the V segment lost 4 bases, leaving 8 bases of the junction unmatched. Germline V gives CDR1 GTSNPN, CDR2 SVGIG (reference sequence). CDR3 bases: TGTGCCTGGACGCTAGCGGGAGGGCGGGCGGATACGCAGTATTTT. Residues: CAWTLAGGRADTQYF.

This clone was recorded once. Distinct nucleotide sequences in the sample also encode this CDR3. The genes are TRBV7-9 and TRBJ2-7, with D perhaps given as TRBD1 or TRBD2 (5 bases each). Germline CDR1 SEHNR, CDR2 FQNEAQ (reference sequence). CDR3 length: 14 residues. The V end was cut by 5 bases, the J end by 1 base, with 12 bases between. The CDR3 region has the DNA TGTGCCAGCAGCCTCGGGACGGTTTCCTACGAGCAGTACTTC. Translated: CASSLGTVSYEQYF.

The rearrangement joins TRBV4-1 to TRBJ2-7; 8 bases align to TRBD1. Germline-derived CDR1 and CDR2 are MGHRA and YSYEKL. V gave up 3 bases and J gave up 1 base; unmatched junction bases: 5. The CDR3 totals 15 residues. The CDR3 spells CASSQPGQVSYEQYF. The CDR3 nucleotides read TGCGCCAGCAGCCAGCCGGGACAGGTTTCCTACGAGCAGTACTTC.

The V and J genes are TRBV6-5 and TRBJ2-3; D may be TRBD1 or TRBD2 (7 bases each). This CDR3 is built from 14 residues. The germline CDR1 and CDR2 sequences are MNHEY and SVGAGI. The V and J ends lost 2 bases and 5 bases respectively, with 11 bases between them. CDR3 sequence reads: CASSYTRGGDTQYF. The DNA for the CDR3 is TGTGCCAGCAGTTACACCAGGGGGGGAGATACGCAGTATTTT.

The V gene is TRBV10-2, the J gene TRBJ2-7, with D tentatively TRBD1 or TRBD2 (5 bases each). CDR1 and CDR2 from the germline V gene are WSHSY and SAAADI. This CDR3 is 14 amino acids long. Trimming removed 6 bases at V and 2 bases at J, with 14 bases between. The CDR3 protein is CASRGVGETYEQYF. The CDR3 nucleotides are TGCGCCAGCAGGGGGGTAGGAGAGACCTACGAGCAGTACTTC.

This chain links TRBV9 with TRBJ1-2; no clear D gene. V was clipped by 0 bases and J by 4 bases, with 10 bases between them. Germline values: CDR1 SGDLS, CDR2 YYNGEE. The CDR3 length is 14 residues. The CDR3 sequence is CASSVGAAFYGYTF. The CDR3, as DNA: TGTGCCAGCAGCGTAGGGGCGGCGTTCTATGGCTACACCTTC.

This rearrangement joins TRBV27 to TRBJ2-1, with 12 positions matching TRBD2. The CDR3 extends over 17 amino acids. Germline V gene sequence: CDR1 MNHEY, CDR2 SMNVEV (reference sequence). V trimming: 4 bases; J trimming: 0 bases; junction bases outside the gene matches: 4. CDR3: CASSSRTSGNSYNEQFF. The DNA for the CDR3 is TGTGCCAGCAGTTCTCGGACTAGCGGGAACTCCTACAATGAGCAGTTCTTC.

This chain joins TRBV29-1 and TRBJ2-5, with no clear D. Per germline, CDR1 SQVTM and CDR2 ANQGSEA. There are 10 residues in the CDR3. Trimming stripped 7 bases from V and 1 base from J, with 4 bases between. The DNA of the CDR3 is TGCAGCGCGGGCCAAGAGACCCAGTACTTC. Translated, it gives CSAGQETQYF. The whole variable domain, filled in from reference TRBV29-1 and TRBJ2-5, reads SAVISQKPSRDICQRGTSLTIQCQVDSQVTMMFWYRQQPGQSLTLIATANQGSEATYESGFVIDKFPISRPNLTFSTLTVSNMSPEDSSIYLCSAGQETQYFGPGTRLLVL.

About this clone: Other DNA sequences from this sample encode an identical CDR3 as well. The V and J genes are TRBV9 and TRBJ2-7; a possible D gene is TRBD1 (6 bases). Germline V gene data show CDR1 as SGDLS and CDR2 as YYNGEE. CDR3 length: 12 amino acids. Trimming took off 4 bases at V and 4 bases at J, with 9 bases between the two ends. This chain's CDR3 is CASSRGGYEQYF. The CDR3 DNA reads as TGTGCCAGCAGCCGAGGGGGATACGAGCAGTACTTC.

A note on this clone: The same CDR3 also results from other DNA sequences found in this sample. The rearrangement joins TRBV9 to TRBJ1-2; 7 bases line up with TRBD1. The CDR3 is 15 amino acids. Germline V CDR1 and CDR2: SGDLS, YYNGEE. Trimming removed 0 bases from V and 0 bases from J; junction bases left unmatched: 2. This chain's CDR3 is CASSVGDSTNYGYTF. The CDR3 DNA reads as TGTGCCAGCAGCGTAGGGGACAGCACTAACTATGGCTACACCTTC. Full variable domain (outside the CDR3, taken from reference TRBV9 and TRBJ1-2): DSGVTQTPKHLITATGQRVTLRCSPRSGDLSVYWYQQSLDQGLQFLIQYYNGEERAKGNILERFSAQQFPDLHSELNLSSLELGDSALYFCASSVGDSTNYGYTFGSGTRLTVV.

In regard to this clone: At one of its ends the junction is not consistent with the germline gene, which may arise from a read error. The chain uses TRBV6-6 and TRBJ1-2; 8 nucleotides line up with TRBD1. The CDR3 totals 11 residues. CDR1 is MNHNY and CDR2 is SVGAGI in the germline V gene (reference sequence). The CDR3 spells CASSTGQGVLF. The CDR3 bases are TGTGCCAGCAGCACCGGACAGGGAGTTTTGTTC.

The chain has TRBV9 and TRBJ2-7; D might be TRBD2 (6 bases). The CDR3 runs to 15 residues. Trimming cost V 0 bases and J 4 bases, with 14 bases left between them. Germline values: CDR1 SGDLS, CDR2 YYNGEE. The CDR3 DNA sequence: TGTGCCAGCAGCGTAGATGGAGGGATGGGGTACGAGCAGTACTTC. This gives the protein CASSVDGGMGYEQYF.

This chain links TRBV10-1 with TRBJ2-1; TRBD1 might be the D (6 bases). Germline V gene lookup returns CDR1 WNHNN and CDR2 SYGVQD (reference sequence). V was pared by 4 bases and J by 5 bases, with 9 bases between. The CDR3 sequence is 13 residues long. Written as DNA, the CDR3 is TGCGCCAGCAGTGCCGGACAGAACAATGAGCAGTTCTTC. This translates into CASSAGQNNEQFF.